A selection of T cell receptor beta chains follows, all from one sample in a study of CD4 T cells in relation to SARS-CoV-2 and coronaviruses. Their recognized antigens are unknown. Sequenced by immunoSEQ multiplex PCR; TCRdb stores in-frame clones only, minus some. The sample consists of around 25,000 clones, roughly 73% of them appearing once. The source material was CD4+ T cells from PBMCs, cultured in vitro. All receptors come from a human donor in good health. The CDR3 runs from the conserved cysteine through the conserved F or W. D genes are given only for firm matches.

-	TRBV19	TRBJ1-2	CASSQDSSVYGYTF	TGTGCCAGTAGTCAGGACAGTTCGGTGTATGGCTACACCTTC
-	TRBV7-2	TRBJ2-3	CASSAGELYSLDTQYF	TGTGCCAGCAGCGCCGGGGAACTATATTCGCTTGATACGCAGTATTTT
-	TRBV2	TRBJ1-4	CASIRATNEKLFF	TGTGCCAGCATCCGGGCAACTAATGAAAAACTGTTTTTT
TRBD1	TRBV18	TRBJ2-5	CASSPQTGRETQYF	TGTGCCAGCTCACCACAGACAGGGCGGGAGACCCAGTACTTC
TRBD1	TRBV18	TRBJ1-1	CASSPLPPGQGAQGTEAFF	TGTGCCAGCTCACCATTGCCCCCGGGACAGGGGGCTCAGGGGACTGAAGCTTTCTTT
-	TRBV27	TRBJ1-5	CASSFQGGQPQHF	TGTGCCAGCAGTTTTCAGGGAGGTCAGCCCCAGCATTTT
TRBD1	TRBV30	TRBJ2-2	CAFTGAMHGELFF	TGTGCCTTCACAGGGGCGATGCACGGGGAGCTGTTTTTT
TRBD1	TRBV6-2/TRBV6-3	TRBJ1-2	CASSYAGQPRGYTF	TGTGCCAGCAGTTACGCGGGACAGCCTCGTGGCTACACCTTC
-	TRBV10-3	TRBJ1-5	CAISGTGSQPQHF	TGTGCCATCAGTGGAACAGGGAGCCAGCCCCAGCATTTT
TRBD1	TRBV5-1	TRBJ1-2	CASSLSSTGGTGYTF	TGCGCCAGCAGCTTGAGTTCGACAGGGGGTACGGGCTACACCTTC
TRBD1	TRBV19	TRBJ1-5	CASSNQQGGGNQPQHF	TGTGCCAGTAGTAACCAACAGGGGGGAGGGAATCAGCCCCAGCATTTT
-	TRBV7-9	TRBJ2-7	CASSFGDVQYF	TGTGCCAGCAGCTTCGGGGACGTGCAGTACTTC
-	TRBV30	TRBJ1-5	CAWSVQSQGPQHF	TGTGCCTGGAGTGTACAGTCCCAAGGGCCCCAGCATTTT
-	TRBV7-8	TRBJ2-7	CASSARRLTREQYF	TGTGCCAGCAGCGCCAGGAGGTTGACCCGCGAGCAGTACTTC
TRBD2	TRBV9	TRBJ2-5	CASSVTSGGIQETQYF	TGTGCCAGCAGCGTAACCAGCGGGGGGATACAAGAGACCCAGTACTTC